This T cell receptor (beta chain) was found in a study of shared clonotypes between healthy human individuals. About the research overall: Each donor had three CD4 naive, three CD4 memory, two CD8 naive and one CD8 memory plate. Study results and limitations: An anticipated effect of sequencing depth on clonotype sharing among donors was recognized.

The repertoire was sequenced with immunoSEQ multiplex PCR; TCRdb's copy has only in-frame clones and lacks some. The sample lists a few million clones, more than 80% occurring once. Concerning this clone itself: As yet, its antigen is unknown.

The CDR3 spans 18 residues. The trim removed 2 bases at V and 6 bases at J, leaving 11 bases unmatched. CDR1 is KGHSH, CDR2 LQKENI, per germline. This rearrangement joins TRBV18 to TRBJ1-6; TRBD1 matches at 9 bases. The sequence came from a man younger than 35 in good health. Sample: naive CD4+ T cells sorted from blood. As for subset: CD45RA+ positively selected. CDR3 residues: CASSPVPAGQGINSPLHF. In DNA, the CDR3 is TGTGCCAGCTCACCAGTTCCCGCCGGACAGGGGATTAATTCACCCCTCCACTTT.